A single sample is the source of the 7 T cell receptor beta chains below, sequenced in a study of T cells after somatic rescue of genetic block. Repertoires were generated with immunoSEQ multiplex PCR, while TCRdb's copy carries only in-frame clones and drops some. The table shows about 15,000 clones, with about 70% occurring only once. Sequences were obtained from peripheral blood mononuclear cells (PBMCs). The source is a man aged 18 to 29.

This clone was picked up a small number of times. The rearrangement uses TRBV6-5 and TRBJ2-5; D may be TRBD1 (6 bases). This CDR3 comprises 16 residues. CDR1 MNHEY and CDR2 SVGAGI come from the germline V gene. V was shortened by 4 bases and J by 2 bases, with 17 bases between the two germline ends. Here the CDR3 DNA reads TGTGCCAGCAGTTTCGGCAGGGGTTCGGGACAAGAGACCCAGTACTTC. Amino acid sequence: CASSFGRGSGQETQYF.

The V and J genes are TRBV5-4 and TRBJ2-7, with D perhaps matching TRBD1 (6 bases). This CDR3 has 15 amino acids. Trimming stripped 2 bases from V and 2 bases from J, with 14 bases between. In germline, CDR1 is SGHNT, CDR2 YYREEE (reference sequence). The CDR3 DNA reads as TGTGCCAGCAGCTTCCAACAGGGACCTACCTACGAGCAGTACTTC. Protein product: CASSFQQGPTYEQYF.

The sample holds a few counts of this clone. The chain uses TRBV27 and TRBJ2-3; 14 nucleotides match TRBD2. Trimming at V came to 3 bases and at J to 8 bases, leaving 10 bases not matched to a gene. Germline CDR1 and CDR2: MNHEY and SMNVEV (reference sequence). The CDR3 extends over 17 amino acids. The CDR3 region has the DNA TGTGCCAGCAGTTTCTCCCGACTAGCGGGGGGGCGGAGTACGCAGTATTTT. Encoded protein: CASSFSRLAGGRSTQYF.

V and J are TRBV5-6 and TRBJ2-7; D is undetermined. Germline V gene data show CDR1 as SGHDT and CDR2 as YYEEEE. V lost 2 bases to trimming and J lost 3 bases, with 6 bases between them. This CDR3 contains 12 residues. The CDR3 bases are TGTGCCAGCAGCTTTCTCGGCTACGAGCAGTACTTC. It encodes CASSFLGYEQYF.

This chain joins TRBV9 and TRBJ2-7; 9 nucleotides align to TRBD1. The CDR3 consists of 16 residues. The V gene's germline CDR1 is SGDLS and CDR2 YYNGEE. V lost 3 bases, J lost 2 bases, and 9 bases stayed unmatched. CDR3 sequence reads: CASSASGTGPTYEQYF. CDR3 sequence (DNA): TGTGCCAGCAGCGCTTCCGGGACAGGGCCTACCTACGAGCAGTACTTC. Together with reference TRBV9 and TRBJ2-7, the CDR3 gives the full variable domain: DSGVTQTPKHLITATGQRVTLRCSPRSGDLSVYWYQQSLDQGLQFLIQYYNGEERAKGNILERFSAQQFPDLHSELNLSSLELGDSALYFCASSASGTGPTYEQYFGPGTRLTVT.

CDR3 protein: CASSHRTQYF. CDR3 nucleotide sequence: TGTGCCAGCAGTCACAGGACCCAGTACTTC. The rearrangement uses TRBV28 and TRBJ2-5; the D is unclear. The CDR3 extends over 10 amino acids. Germline V gene lookup returns CDR1 MDHEN and CDR2 SYDVKM. With 5 bases removed from V and 7 bases from J, the gap between germline ends came to 5 bases.

The J gene is TRBJ1-2, the V gene TRBV10-3; 7 nucleotides match TRBD1. This CDR3 has 15 residues. V shed 5 bases and J 5 bases; nucleotides not matched to a gene: 11. Germline-derived CDR1 and CDR2 are ENHRY and SYGVKD. CDR3 sequence reads: CAISPVGGSPYGYTF. The CDR3 coding sequence is TGTGCCATCAGTCCCGTAGGGGGCTCCCCTTATGGCTACACCTTC.